This T cell receptor beta chain was sequenced during a study of regulatory and conventional T cells in RAG deficiency. Generated by immunoSEQ multiplex PCR, the TCRdb table keeps only in-frame clones and is missing some. Altogether under 25,000 clones are present, 95% to 97% being singletons, with the ten largest covering over 1%. With regard to this clone: Its specificity is not known.

Study-level findings and limits: In Omenn syndrome, sorted "Tregs" may be peripherally activated cells. Patient subsets had shorter CDR3s; Omenn Treg-Tconv overlap exceeded 85%. Omenn syndrome and CID/AS patients had around 100-fold fewer unique Treg TCR beta sequences, versus about 10-fold elsewhere.

CDR1 and CDR2 from the germline V gene are SGHTA and FQGTGA. This CDR3 is built from 13 residues. V lost 6 bases and J 2 bases, leaving 10 bases between the germline ends. The sorted conventional CD4+ T cells were CD25-low and CD127-high, with genomic DNA sequenced. A further study also used this sample, focusing on regulatory T cells. That work contributes: Primers: 52 TRBV forward and 13 TRBJ reverse.

The source of this sequence is a human donor in good health. Sequencing was carried out using CD25- CD4+ T cells sorted from blood. The chain couples TRBV7-3 to TRBJ1-2; tentative D call: TRBD1 (5 bases). CDR3 sequence reads: CASSDDRNYGYTF. For the CDR3, the DNA is TGTGCCAGCAGTGACGACAGAAACTATGGCTACACCTTC.